A single sample gave rise to the 7 T cell receptor beta chains below, sequenced in a study of T-cell reconstitution after alpha-beta-depleted transplantation in children. The TCRbeta library incorporated unique molecular identifiers. TCRdb reprocessed the PCR reads via MiXCR and lists one record per CDR3 protein. The sample has 700,000 to 950,000 distinct CDR3 sequences, 16% seen once. The specimen was PBMCs, mostly from graft donor cells, collected 360 days after TCRalphabeta/CD19-depleted stem cell transplant. The receptors shown here come from a male patient between 10 and 17 years old who had a stem cell transplant for acute lymphoblastic leukemia, so the T cells may come from the graft donor.

Turning to this clonotype: A single base separates this from a much larger clone, so it may be a read error. The rearrangement joins TRBV3-1 to TRBJ2-7; no reliable D call. V was trimmed by 8 bases and J by 3 bases, leaving 29 bases between them. CDR3 length: 18 residues. Germline-derived CDR1 and CDR2 are LGHDT and YNNKEL (reference sequence). The CDR3 DNA reads TGTGCCAGCTGTTTCTCAAGGGATAGGCTATCCCCTTACTACGAGCAGTACTTC. The encoded protein is CASCFSRDRLSPYYEQYF.

V gene TRBV7-9 combines with J gene TRBJ2-7, with D perhaps matching TRBD1 (6 bases). V was shortened by 4 bases and J by 3 bases, with 16 bases between the two germline ends. The germline gives CDR1 SEHNR, CDR2 FQNEAQ (reference sequence). The CDR3 length is 15 residues. In DNA, the CDR3 is TGTGCCAGCAGCTCGAGCTGGGGACACCTCTACGAGCAGTACTTC. This translates into CASSSSWGHLYEQYF.

In its sample, this clonotype was seen a few times. The chain combines TRBV7-9 with TRBJ2-1, with 7 nucleotides matching TRBD1. V lost 10 bases, J lost 2 bases, and 8 bases stayed unmatched. The CDR3 is 14 amino acids. Germline assignment: CDR1 SEHNR and CDR2 FQNEAQ (reference sequence). The CDR3 sequence is CAIPGQRTYNEQFF. The CDR3 nucleotides read TGTGCCATCCCGGGACAGCGGACCTACAATGAGCAGTTCTTC.

This rearrangement joins TRBV24-1 to TRBJ2-3; D unresolved. The germline V gene has CDR1 KGHDR and CDR2 SFDVKD. The CDR3 length is 13 residues. The V end was cut by 7 bases, the J end by 5 bases, with 12 bases between. The CDR3 region has the DNA TGTGCCACCAGGGAAGGCAATAAAGATACGCAGTATTTT. This sequence encodes CATREGNKDTQYF.

Written as DNA, the CDR3 is TGCAGTGCTAGTACTAGCTCCTACGAGCAGTACTTC. Amino acids: CSASTSSYEQYF. The chain combines TRBV20-1 with TRBJ2-7; tentatively, D is TRBD2 (5 bases). V was clipped by 3 bases and J by 0 bases, with 6 bases between them. The CDR3 is 12 residues long. Germline-derived CDR1 and CDR2 are DFQATT and SNEGSKA (reference sequence).

The chain employs TRBV5-4 and TRBJ2-1; possible D gene TRBD2, 6 bases. This CDR3 has 13 amino acids. Trimming removed 0 bases at V and 15 bases at J, with 16 bases between. Germline V gene lookup returns CDR1 SGHNT and CDR2 YYREEE (reference sequence). CDR3 loop: CASSLAVSGDRFF. The CDR3 DNA is TGTGCCAGCAGCTTGGCCGTGTCGGGAGATCGGTTCTTC.

There are a few counts of this clonotype. The chain employs TRBV24-1 and TRBJ2-7; D is possibly TRBD2 (6 bases). Between the trimmed V and J ends, which lost 4 bases and 0 bases, there was a span of 9 bases. Germline CDR1 and CDR2: KGHDR and SFDVKD. This CDR3 is built from 14 residues. CDR3 nucleotides: TGTGCCACCAGTGAAGGAGGGGACTCCTACGAGCAGTACTTC. As protein: CATSEGGDSYEQYF.